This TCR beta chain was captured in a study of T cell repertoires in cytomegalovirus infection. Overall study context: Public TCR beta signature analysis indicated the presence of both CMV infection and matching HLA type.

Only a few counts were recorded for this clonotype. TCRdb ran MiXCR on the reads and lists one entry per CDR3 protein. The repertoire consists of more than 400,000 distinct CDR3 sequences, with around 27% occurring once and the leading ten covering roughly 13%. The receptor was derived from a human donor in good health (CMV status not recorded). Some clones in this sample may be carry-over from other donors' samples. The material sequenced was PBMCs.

CDR3 sequence: CASSYEGGRETQYF. Written as DNA, the CDR3 is TGTGCCAGCAGTTACGAAGGAGGGAGAGAGACCCAGTACTTC. The chain links TRBV6-2 or TRBV6-3 to TRBJ2-5, with a weak D call TRBD2 (6 bases). V lost 2 bases, J lost 4 bases, and 11 bases lay in between. Germline V gene data show CDR1 as MNHEY and CDR2 as SVGEGT. The CDR3 consists of 14 residues.